These 23 T cell receptor beta chains originate from one sample sequenced in a study of shared clonotypes between healthy human individuals (dated by TCRdb to between 2020 and 2021). Library preparation was by the immunoSEQ multiplex PCR assay. This is the immuneACCESS table as TCRdb keeps it, with only in-frame sequences that have V and J called. A part of the clones is gone; compared with another copy, unresolved V genes explain less than half, and the rest is unexplained. The sample records more than 2 million clones, about 94% of which are singletons. The top ten clones comprise around 0.13% of the sample. Sequenced input: naive CD4+ T cells sorted from blood. The label giving this sample's cell subset or site can be read as: CD45RA+ positively selected. These receptors all come from a man between 18 and 35 years old in good health.

On this clone itself: This same CDR3 is encoded by further DNA sequences in the sample. The rearrangement links TRBV9 to TRBJ1-3; weak D call: TRBD1 (5 bases). Germline V gene lookup returns CDR1 SGDLS and CDR2 YYNGEE. CDR3 length equals 15 residues. V shed 3 bases and J shed 4 bases, with 14 bases lying between them. The CDR3 reads CASSEQGGSGNTIYF. Written as DNA, the CDR3 is TGTGCCAGCAGCGAGCAGGGAGGTTCCGGAAACACCATATATTTT. The variable domain in full, with the rest retrieved from reference TRBV9 and TRBJ1-3, is DSGVTQTPKHLITATGQRVTLRCSPRSGDLSVYWYQQSLDQGLQFLIQYYNGEERAKGNILERFSAQQFPDLHSELNLSSLELGDSALYFCASSEQGGSGNTIYFGEGSWLTVV.

This clone was recorded only once. This chain joins TRBV13 and TRBJ2-1; D remains ambiguous. The CDR3 runs to 11 residues. Trimming left V 1 base short and J 7 bases short, with 2 bases between. Germline values: CDR1 PRHDT, CDR2 FYEKMQ (reference sequence). CDR3 sequence reads: CASSLDNEQFF. In DNA form, the CDR3 reads TGTGCCAGCAGCTTAGATAATGAGCAGTTCTTC.

This rearrangement joins TRBV7-9 to TRBJ2-3; 8 nucleotides match TRBD1. The CDR3 has 12 residues. Germline V gene data show CDR1 as SEHNR and CDR2 as FQNEAQ (reference sequence). V was clipped by 6 bases and J by 8 bases; unmatched bases: 4. The CDR3 nucleotides are TGTGCCAGCAGTGGGACAGGAGGTACGCAGTATTTT. Translating gives CASSGTGGTQYF.

The chain recombines TRBV7-3 with TRBJ2-5, with 7 bases lining up with TRBD1. J gave up 5 bases and V 3 bases, and 3 bases lay outside the gene matches. The CDR3 has 13 amino acids. CDR1 and CDR2 (germline): SGHTA, FQGTGA. The chain's CDR3 is CASSFGQAETQYF. In DNA form, the CDR3 reads TGTGCCAGCAGCTTTGGACAGGCGGAGACCCAGTACTTC.

The rearrangement joins TRBV5-1 to TRBJ2-2; 12 bases line up with TRBD2. This CDR3 region has 17 residues. Germline CDR1 SGHRS, CDR2 YFSETQ. V lost 0 bases, J lost 6 bases, and 6 bases stayed unmatched. CDR3 amino acids: CASSLAHLAGGPGELFF. As DNA, the CDR3 is TGCGCCAGCAGCTTGGCTCACCTAGCGGGAGGGCCCGGGGAGCTGTTTTTT.

This clone has a single count. Other DNA sequences in this specimen translate into the identical CDR3. The chain links TRBV5-1 to TRBJ2-5; D uncertain. Trimming stripped 0 bases from V and 1 base from J, with 7 bases between. This CDR3 has 14 amino acids. The germline gives CDR1 SGHRS, CDR2 YFSETQ. CDR3 sequence: CASSLVGPQETQYF. The CDR3 region has the DNA TGCGCCAGCAGCTTGGTCGGCCCCCAAGAGACCCAGTACTTC.

The chain employs TRBV15 and TRBJ2-4; the D is unclear. Between the trimmed V and J ends, which lost 6 bases and 0 bases, there was a span of 15 bases. The V gene's germline CDR1 is LNHNV and CDR2 YYDKDF (reference sequence). CDR3 length: 16 amino acids. In DNA, the CDR3 is TGTGCCACCAGTAAACTGGGATTACTAGCCAAAAACATTCAGTACTTC. Its translation is CATSKLGLLAKNIQYF.

This clone was counted a few times. Distinct nucleotide sequences in the sample also encode this CDR3. V is TRBV5-4 and J is TRBJ1-2; the D is unclear. V shed 0 bases and J shed 8 bases, with 8 bases lying between them. Per germline, CDR1 SGHNT and CDR2 YYREEE (reference sequence). The CDR3 length is 12 residues. For the CDR3, the DNA is TGTGCCAGCAGCTTGGAAGGTTTGGGCTACACCTTC. Amino acids: CASSLEGLGYTF.

Notes on this clone: The sample carries other DNA sequences with the same CDR3. CDR3 sequence (DNA): TGCGCCAGCAGCTTAGAGTCCGAGCAGTACTTC. Its translation is CASSLESEQYF. The chain uses TRBV5-1 and TRBJ2-7, with unresolved D. CDR1 and CDR2 from the germline V gene are SGHRS and YFSETQ. This CDR3 comprises 11 residues. V lost 2 bases and J lost 6, with 6 bases in between.

This chain connects TRBV9 to TRBJ2-4; 9 bases align to TRBD2. This CDR3 has 18 amino acids. Unmatched junction bases numbered 7, after V lost 0 bases and J lost 0 bases. CDR1 is SGDLS, CDR2 YYNGEE, per germline. The CDR3 nucleotides read TGTGCCAGCAGCGTAGGGGCTAGCGGGACGCTAGCCAAAAACATTCAGTACTTC. It specifies CASSVGASGTLAKNIQYF.

The rearrangement uses TRBV2 and TRBJ1-2; D unresolved. V was shortened by 8 bases and J by 4 bases, with 20 bases between the two germline ends. The CDR3 totals 15 residues. In germline, CDR1 is SNHLY, CDR2 FYNNEI. CDR3: CASGEDGRISYGYTF. The CDR3 nucleotides read TGTGCCAGCGGGGAGGACGGCCGGATTTCCTATGGCTACACCTTC.

The CDR3 DNA sequence: TGTGCCAGCTCAGGCCCCTCGGCAGGGGACTACGAGCAGTACTTC. As protein: CASSGPSAGDYEQYF. The rearrangement joins TRBV18 to TRBJ2-7, with a possible D match to TRBD1 (6 bases). Trimming stripped 5 bases from V and 3 bases from J, with 17 bases between. The germline V gene encodes CDR1 KGHSH and CDR2 LQKENI. The CDR3 totals 15 residues.

V usage is TRBV10-3 and J usage is TRBJ2-2; TRBD2 matches at 8 bases. V dropped 4 bases and J dropped 0; count of bases not matched to a gene: 4. The CDR3 sequence is 16 residues long. Germline CDR1 and CDR2: ENHRY and SYGVKD. The CDR3 region is CAISGSGGSNTGELFF. Here the CDR3 DNA reads TGTGCCATCAGTGGAAGCGGGGGATCGAACACCGGGGAGCTGTTTTTT.

This chain connects TRBV27 to TRBJ2-6; D may be TRBD2 (6 bases). Germline assignment: CDR1 MNHEY and CDR2 SMNVEV (reference sequence). This CDR3 region has 17 residues. The ends were cut back, 2 bases at V and 0 bases at J, with 11 bases in the middle. The CDR3 here is CASSLRGGSSGANVLTF. DNA of the CDR3: TGTGCCAGCAGTTTACGAGGAGGGAGCTCTGGGGCCAACGTCCTGACTTTC.

This chain links TRBV2 with TRBJ2-1; 11 bases line up with TRBD2. The CDR3 consists of 18 residues. Trimming removed 4 bases from V and 2 bases from J; junction bases left unmatched: 10. CDR1 and CDR2 from the germline V gene are SNHLY and FYNNEI. CDR3 nucleotides: TGTGCCAGCAGTGGAGGGCTAGCGGGGGGCGGGGCCTACAATGAGCAGTTCTTC. Its protein product is CASSGGLAGGGAYNEQFF.

The chain recombines TRBV28 with TRBJ2-1; TRBD2 might be the D (6 bases). V was pared by 6 bases and J by 0 bases, with 12 bases between. Germline V gene sequence: CDR1 MDHEN, CDR2 SYDVKM. The CDR3 is made up of 15 amino acids. The chain's CDR3 is CASSYGGRSYNEQFF. Written as DNA, the CDR3 is TGTGCCAGCAGCTACGGGGGACGCTCCTACAATGAGCAGTTCTTC. The variable domain in full, with the rest retrieved from reference TRBV28 and TRBJ2-1, is DVKVTQSSRYLVKRTGEKVFLECVQDMDHENMFWYRQDPGLGLRLIYFSYDVKMKEKGDIPEGYSVSREKKERFSLILESASTNQTSMYLCASSYGGRSYNEQFFGPGTRLTVL.

The chain couples TRBV13 to TRBJ1-2, with 7 bases lining up with TRBD1. The germline CDR1 and CDR2 sequences are PRHDT and FYEKMQ (reference sequence). CDR3 length: 13 amino acids. V lost 5 bases, J lost 2 bases, and 2 bases stayed unmatched. The CDR3 loop reads CASSLTGNYGYTF. The CDR3 nucleotides read TGTGCCAGCAGCCTGACAGGGAACTATGGCTACACCTTC. The entire variable domain, with the rest obtained from reference TRBV13 and TRBJ1-2, is as follows: AAGVIQSPRHLIKEKRETATLKCYPIPRHDTVYWYQQGPGQDPQFLISFYEKMQSDKGSIPDRFSAQQFSDYHSELNMSSLELGDSALYFCASSLTGNYGYTFGSGTRLTVV.

This rearrangement joins TRBV19 to TRBJ2-1; D gene ambiguous. From germline, CDR1 is LNHDA and CDR2 SQIVND (reference sequence). The CDR3 spans 11 residues. V was cut by 6 bases and J by 6 bases, with 6 bases left in between. CDR3 bases: TGTGCCAGTAGCGGAAGCAATGAGCAGTTCTTC. This sequence encodes CASSGSNEQFF.

The genes are TRBV6-5 and TRBJ1-2; D unresolved. CDR1 is MNHEY and CDR2 is SVGAGI in the germline V gene. The CDR3 contains 15 residues. The ends were cut back, 6 bases at V and 0 bases at J, with 14 bases in the middle. The CDR3 loop is CASRVTTETNYGYTF. CDR3 DNA: TGTGCCAGCAGAGTAACGACTGAGACTAACTATGGCTACACCTTC.

To note about this clone: The sample holds other DNA sequences that translate to the same CDR3. The chain couples TRBV19 to TRBJ1-1; D remains ambiguous. The ends were cut back, 3 bases at V and 1 base at J, with 9 bases in the middle. The CDR3 runs to 14 residues. Germline assignment: CDR1 LNHDA and CDR2 SQIVND (reference sequence). In DNA form, the CDR3 reads TGTGCCAGTAGTATCGGACGGACGAACACTGAAGCTTTCTTT. Translating gives CASSIGRTNTEAFF.

CDR3 DNA: TGTGCCAACGCTCTAGAGGCAGGGGGTGGCTACGAGCAGTACTTC. This sequence encodes CANALEAGGGYEQYF. The chain recombines TRBV2 with TRBJ2-7, with 7 bases identical to TRBD1. The CDR3 length is 15 residues. After removal of 10 bases from V and 3 bases from J, the junction contained 15 bases not matched to a gene. Per germline, CDR1 SNHLY and CDR2 FYNNEI.

The chain is built from TRBV9 and TRBJ2-3; possibly TRBD1 for D (5 bases). Germline CDR1 SGDLS, CDR2 YYNGEE. With 0 bases removed from V and 4 bases from J, the gap between germline ends came to 12 bases. CDR3 size: 15 residues. DNA of the CDR3: TGTGCCAGCAGCGTAGCTGGGGCAACAGCAGATACGCAGTATTTT. The encoded protein is CASSVAGATADTQYF.

The V gene is TRBV2, the J gene TRBJ2-7; no clear D gene. Trimming left V 1 base short and J 0 bases short, with 7 bases between. The CDR3 consists of 14 residues. Germline V CDR1 and CDR2: SNHLY, FYNNEI. Here the CDR3 DNA reads TGTGCCAGCAGTGAAGACCGGCACTCCTACGAGCAGTACTTC. This codes for CASSEDRHSYEQYF.